What follows are 8 T cell receptor beta chains derived from one specimen sequenced in a study of long-term antiretroviral therapy in people with HIV. Sequencing relied on immunoSEQ assay v3.0, run at survey level. Sequencing was performed with immunoSEQ multiplex PCR; in TCRdb, only in-frame clones are kept and a portion is missing. This sample has about 35,000 clones, with over 90% found just once. The sample consisted of unsorted PBMCs, taken 4.1 years after starting antiretroviral therapy. All receptors come from a woman in her forties or fifties with HIV.

The rearrangement uses TRBV4-1 and TRBJ2-7, with TRBD2 identical over 11 bases. The CDR3 has 15 amino acids. In germline, CDR1 is MGHRA, CDR2 YSYEKL. The junction had 6 bases not matched to a gene; V was cut back by 4 bases and J by 4 bases. The CDR3 coding sequence is TGCGCCAGCAGCCTGGGACTAGCGGTACCTTACGAGCAGTACTTC. As protein: CASSLGLAVPYEQYF.

The chain is built from TRBV6-1 and TRBJ2-2; D gene uncertain. This CDR3 is 13 amino acids long. Germline loops: CDR1 MNHNS, CDR2 SASEGT. Trimming removed 2 bases from V and 4 bases from J, with 5 bases in between. The CDR3 DNA is TGTGCCAGCAGTGAAACCCGCACCGGGGAGCTGTTTTTT. Amino acid sequence: CASSETRTGELFF.

This sequence joins TRBV2 and TRBJ2-7, with D possibly being TRBD1 or TRBD2 (6 bases each). V lost 8 bases and J lost 2, with 16 bases in between. This CDR3 is built from 14 residues. The germline CDR1 and CDR2 sequences are SNHLY and FYNNEI. The CDR3 sequence: CASLEGGIPYEQYF. The CDR3 DNA follows: TGTGCCAGCCTGGAAGGGGGGATCCCCTACGAGCAGTACTTC.

The chain employs TRBV9 and TRBJ2-7; possible D gene TRBD1, 6 bases. Trimming removed 4 bases from V and 5 bases from J, with 19 bases in between. In germline, CDR1 is SGDLS, CDR2 YYNGEE. The CDR3 has 15 amino acids. CDR3 in amino acids: CASSTPSPGADEQYF. In nucleotides, the CDR3 is TGTGCCAGCAGCACCCCATCCCCAGGGGCGGACGAGCAGTACTTC.

This CDR3 is CATEGGWGFEAFF. CDR3 DNA sequence: TGTGCCACCGAGGGAGGGTGGGGTTTTGAAGCTTTCTTT. V and J are TRBV6-6 and TRBJ1-1; D ambiguous. The V gene lost 10 bases and the J gene lost 7 bases, with 19 bases spanning the gap. The CDR3 has 13 amino acids. Germline V lookup: CDR1 MNHNY, CDR2 SVGAGI (reference sequence).

The chain employs TRBV19 and TRBJ2-2; 11 bases are a match to TRBD2. Trimming cost V 3 bases and J 4 bases; bases outside gene matches: 4. This CDR3 contains 16 residues. The germline gives CDR1 LNHDA, CDR2 SQIVND (reference sequence). CDR3 sequence reads: CASSMGLAGGTGELFF. CDR3 DNA: TGTGCCAGTAGTATGGGGCTAGCGGGGGGCACCGGGGAGCTGTTTTTT.

V and J are TRBV5-4 and TRBJ2-7; D not certain. In germline, CDR1 is SGHNT, CDR2 YYREEE (reference sequence). The CDR3 is 13 amino acids. Trimming shortened V by 0 bases and J by 0 bases, and 4 bases separated the two germline ends. The CDR3 region is CASSLGYSYEQYF. CDR3 DNA sequence: TGTGCCAGCAGCTTGGGGTACTCCTACGAGCAGTACTTC.

This clone has just one count. The genes are TRBV9 and TRBJ1-1; D is uncertain. The CDR3 covers 13 residues. In germline, CDR1 is SGDLS, CDR2 YYNGEE. V was clipped by 0 bases and J by 7 bases, with 10 bases between them. The CDR3 is CASSVVPWDEAFF. The CDR3 DNA reads TGTGCCAGCAGCGTAGTGCCTTGGGATGAAGCTTTCTTT.